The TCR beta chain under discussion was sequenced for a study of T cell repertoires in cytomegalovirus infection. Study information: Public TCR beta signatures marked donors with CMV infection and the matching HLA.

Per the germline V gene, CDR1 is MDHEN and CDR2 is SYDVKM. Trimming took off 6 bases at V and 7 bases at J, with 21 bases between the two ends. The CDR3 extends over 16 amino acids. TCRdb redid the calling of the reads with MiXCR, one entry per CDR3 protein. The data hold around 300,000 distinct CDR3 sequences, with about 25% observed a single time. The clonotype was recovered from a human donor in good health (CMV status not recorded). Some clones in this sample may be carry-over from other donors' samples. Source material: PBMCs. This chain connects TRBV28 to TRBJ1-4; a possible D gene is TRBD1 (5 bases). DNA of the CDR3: TGTGCCAGCAGCCGTGGACATCTAGAAGGTGGTGAAAAACTGTTTTTT. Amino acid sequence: CASSRGHLEGGEKLFF.